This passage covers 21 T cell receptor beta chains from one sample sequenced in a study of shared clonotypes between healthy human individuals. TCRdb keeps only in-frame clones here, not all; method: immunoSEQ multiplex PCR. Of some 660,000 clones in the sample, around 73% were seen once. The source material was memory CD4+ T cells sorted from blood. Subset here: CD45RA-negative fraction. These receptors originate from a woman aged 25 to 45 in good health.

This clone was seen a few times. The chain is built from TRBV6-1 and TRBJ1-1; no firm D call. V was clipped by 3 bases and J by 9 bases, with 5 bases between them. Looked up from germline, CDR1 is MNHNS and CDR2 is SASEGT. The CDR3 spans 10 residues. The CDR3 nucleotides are TGTGCCAGCAGTGATACTAAAGCTTTCTTT. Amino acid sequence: CASSDTKAFF.

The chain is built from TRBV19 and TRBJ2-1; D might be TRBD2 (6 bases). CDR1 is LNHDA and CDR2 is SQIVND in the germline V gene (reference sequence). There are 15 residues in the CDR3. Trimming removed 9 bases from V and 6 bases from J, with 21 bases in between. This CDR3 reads CASSGAGSAANEQFF. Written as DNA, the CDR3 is TGTGCCAGCAGTGGAGCCGGGAGCGCTGCCAATGAGCAGTTCTTC.

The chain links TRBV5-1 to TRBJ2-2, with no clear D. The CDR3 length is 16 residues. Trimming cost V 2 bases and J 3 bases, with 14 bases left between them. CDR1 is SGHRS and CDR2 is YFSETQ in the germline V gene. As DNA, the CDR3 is TGCGCCAGCAGCTTTGGGATAACACTTGACACCGGGGAGCTGTTTTTT. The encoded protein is CASSFGITLDTGELFF. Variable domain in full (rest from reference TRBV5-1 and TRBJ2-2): KAGVTQTPRYLIKTRGQQVTLSCSPISGHRSVSWYQQTPGQGLQFLFEYFSETQRNKGNFPGRFSGRQFSNSRSEMNVSTLELGDSALYLCASSFGITLDTGELFFGEGSRLTVL.

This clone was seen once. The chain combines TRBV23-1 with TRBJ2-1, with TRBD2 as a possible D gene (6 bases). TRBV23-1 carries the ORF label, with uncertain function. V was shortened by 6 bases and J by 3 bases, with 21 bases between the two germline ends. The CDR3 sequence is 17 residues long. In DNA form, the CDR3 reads TGCGCCAGCAGCCCGAGGAGGGTAGCGCCATTCTACAATGAGCAGTTCTTC. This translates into CASSPRRVAPFYNEQFF.

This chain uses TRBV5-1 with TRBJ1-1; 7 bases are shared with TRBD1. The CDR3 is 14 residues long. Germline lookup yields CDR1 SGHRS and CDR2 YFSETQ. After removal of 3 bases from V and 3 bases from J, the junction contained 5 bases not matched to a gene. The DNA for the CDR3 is TGCGCCAGCAGCTCGTGGGGGACAGACACTGAAGCTTTCTTT. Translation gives CASSSWGTDTEAFF.

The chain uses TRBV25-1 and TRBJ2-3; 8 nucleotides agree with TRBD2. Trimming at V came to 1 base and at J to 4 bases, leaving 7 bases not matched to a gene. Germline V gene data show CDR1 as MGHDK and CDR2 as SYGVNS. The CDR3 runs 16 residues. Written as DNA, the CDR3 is TGTGCCAGCAGTGAATCGGGTAGCGGGACCGCAGATACGCAGTATTTT. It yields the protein CASSESGSGTADTQYF.

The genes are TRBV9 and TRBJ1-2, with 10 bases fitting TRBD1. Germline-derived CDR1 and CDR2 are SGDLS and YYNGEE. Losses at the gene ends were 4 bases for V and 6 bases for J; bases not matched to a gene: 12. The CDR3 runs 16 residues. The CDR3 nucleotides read TGTGCCAGCAGCCCATATCCGGGACAGGGGAACGATGGCTACACCTTC. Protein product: CASSPYPGQGNDGYTF.

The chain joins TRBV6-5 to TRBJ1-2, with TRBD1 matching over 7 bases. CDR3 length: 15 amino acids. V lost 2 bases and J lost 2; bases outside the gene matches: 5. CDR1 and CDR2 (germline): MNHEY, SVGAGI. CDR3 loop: CASSYGGQRNYGYTF. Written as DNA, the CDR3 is TGTGCCAGCAGTTACGGGGGACAGCGGAACTATGGCTACACCTTC.

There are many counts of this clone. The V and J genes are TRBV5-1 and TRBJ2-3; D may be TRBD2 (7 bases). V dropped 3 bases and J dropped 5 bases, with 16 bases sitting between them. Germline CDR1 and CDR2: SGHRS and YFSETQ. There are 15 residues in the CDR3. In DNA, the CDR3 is TGCGCCAGCAGCTCCCTTGGAAGGGGGGGAGATACGCAGTATTTT. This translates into CASSSLGRGGDTQYF.

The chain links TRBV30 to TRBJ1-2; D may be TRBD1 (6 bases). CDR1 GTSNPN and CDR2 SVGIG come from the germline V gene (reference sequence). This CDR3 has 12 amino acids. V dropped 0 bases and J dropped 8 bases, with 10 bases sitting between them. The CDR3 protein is CAWSVWGRGYTF. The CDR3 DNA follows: TGTGCCTGGAGTGTTTGGGGGCGAGGCTACACCTTC.

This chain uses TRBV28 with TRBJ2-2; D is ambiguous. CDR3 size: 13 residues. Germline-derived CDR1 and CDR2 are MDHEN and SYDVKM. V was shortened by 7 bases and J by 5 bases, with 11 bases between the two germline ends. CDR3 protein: CASKTLPTGELFF. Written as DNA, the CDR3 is TGTGCCAGCAAAACCCTACCGACCGGGGAGCTGTTTTTT.

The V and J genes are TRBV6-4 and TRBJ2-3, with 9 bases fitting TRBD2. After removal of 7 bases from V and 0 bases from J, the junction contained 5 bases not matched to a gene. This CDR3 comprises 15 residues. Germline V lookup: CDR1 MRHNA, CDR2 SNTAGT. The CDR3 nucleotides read TGTGCCAGCACCCCGACTAGCGGAAGCACAGATACGCAGTATTTT. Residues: CASTPTSGSTDTQYF.

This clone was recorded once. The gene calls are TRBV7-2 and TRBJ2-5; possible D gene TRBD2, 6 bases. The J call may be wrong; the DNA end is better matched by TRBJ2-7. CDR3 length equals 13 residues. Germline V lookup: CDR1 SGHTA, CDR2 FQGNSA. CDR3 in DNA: TGTGCCAGCAGCCGCGGGGTCCTCTACGAGCAGTACTTC. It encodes CASSRGVLYEQYF.

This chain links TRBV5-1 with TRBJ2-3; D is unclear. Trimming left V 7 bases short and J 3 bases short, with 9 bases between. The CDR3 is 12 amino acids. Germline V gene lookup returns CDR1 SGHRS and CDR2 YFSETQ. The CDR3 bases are TGCGCCAGCGCCGCGTTAACAGATACGCAGTATTTT. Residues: CASAALTDTQYF.

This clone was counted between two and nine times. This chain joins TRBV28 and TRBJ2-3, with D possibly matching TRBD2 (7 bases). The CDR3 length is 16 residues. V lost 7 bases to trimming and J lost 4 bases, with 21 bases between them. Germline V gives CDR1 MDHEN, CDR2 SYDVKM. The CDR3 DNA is TGTGCCAGCAATAGCCTAGGGGGAGGGCGCGCAGATACGCAGTATTTT. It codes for CASNSLGGGRADTQYF.

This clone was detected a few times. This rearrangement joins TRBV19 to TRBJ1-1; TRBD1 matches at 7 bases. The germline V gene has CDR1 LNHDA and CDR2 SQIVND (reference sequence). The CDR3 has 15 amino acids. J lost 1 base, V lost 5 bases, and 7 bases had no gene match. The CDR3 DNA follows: TGTGCCAGTAGTGCGGACAGGCGTTCGAACACTGAAGCTTTCTTT. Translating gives CASSADRRSNTEAFF. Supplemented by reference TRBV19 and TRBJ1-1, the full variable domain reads DGGITQSPKYLFRKEGQNVTLSCEQNLNHDAMYWYRQDPGQGLRLIYYSQIVNDFQKGDIAEGYSVSREKKESFPLTVTSAQKNPTAFYLCASSADRRSNTEAFFGQGTRLTVV.

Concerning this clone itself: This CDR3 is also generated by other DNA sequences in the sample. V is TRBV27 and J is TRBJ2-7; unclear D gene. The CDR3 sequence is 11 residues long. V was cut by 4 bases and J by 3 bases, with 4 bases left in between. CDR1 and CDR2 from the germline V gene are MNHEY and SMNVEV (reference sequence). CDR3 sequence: CASSSGYEQYF. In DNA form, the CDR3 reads TGTGCCAGCAGTTCCGGCTACGAGCAGTACTTC.

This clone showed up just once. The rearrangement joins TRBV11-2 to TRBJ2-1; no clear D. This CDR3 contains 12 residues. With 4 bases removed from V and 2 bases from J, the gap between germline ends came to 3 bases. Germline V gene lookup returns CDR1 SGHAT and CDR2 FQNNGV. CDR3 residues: CASSSTYNEQFF. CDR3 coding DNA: TGTGCCAGCAGCTCAACCTACAATGAGCAGTTCTTC.

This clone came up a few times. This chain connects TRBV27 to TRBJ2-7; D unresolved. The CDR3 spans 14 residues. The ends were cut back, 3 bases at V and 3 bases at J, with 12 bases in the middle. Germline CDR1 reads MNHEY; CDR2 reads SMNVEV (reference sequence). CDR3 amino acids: CASSLLGTGYEQYF. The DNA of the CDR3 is TGTGCCAGCAGTTTGCTTGGTACGGGCTACGAGCAGTACTTC.

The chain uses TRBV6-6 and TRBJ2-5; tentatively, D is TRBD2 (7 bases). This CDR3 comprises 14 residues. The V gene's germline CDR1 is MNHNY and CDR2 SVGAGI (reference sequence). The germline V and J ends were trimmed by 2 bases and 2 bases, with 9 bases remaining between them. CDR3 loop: CASSYGGAQETQYF. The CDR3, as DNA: TGTGCCAGCAGTTACGGGGGGGCACAAGAGACCCAGTACTTC.

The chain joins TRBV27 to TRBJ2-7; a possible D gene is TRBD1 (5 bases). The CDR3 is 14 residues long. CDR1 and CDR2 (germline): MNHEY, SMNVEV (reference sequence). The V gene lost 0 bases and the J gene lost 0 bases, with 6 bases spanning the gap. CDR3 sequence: CASSLSGLSYEQYF. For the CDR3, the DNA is TGTGCCAGCAGTTTATCGGGGCTCTCCTACGAGCAGTACTTC.